What follows are 9 T cell receptor beta chains derived from one specimen sequenced in a study of cytomegalovirus exposure and HLA in healthy donors. Repertoires were generated with immunoSEQ multiplex PCR, while TCRdb's copy carries only in-frame clones and drops some. The table has about 190,000 clones, about four fifths seen once. What was sequenced was PBMCs. These receptors were obtained from a young woman in good health and CMV-seropositive.

This chain connects TRBV9 to TRBJ2-3; 7 bases align to TRBD2. V gave up 3 bases and J gave up 4 bases; unmatched junction bases: 5. Germline-derived CDR1 and CDR2 are SGDLS and YYNGEE. The CDR3 is 14 amino acids. In nucleotides, the CDR3 is TGTGCCAGCAGCGAGGGGCTAGCGGCAGATACGCAGTATTTT. This gives the protein CASSEGLAADTQYF.

The CDR3 DNA sequence: TGTGCCAGCAGTAAATTGTCGGAGAGGGCCTACAATGAGCAGTTCTTC. Its translation is CASSKLSERAYNEQFF. The chain links TRBV25-1 to TRBJ2-1; D is possibly TRBD2 (5 bases). The CDR3 extends over 16 amino acids. Germline CDR1 and CDR2: MGHDK and SYGVNS. V shed 5 bases and J shed 2 bases, with 16 bases lying between them.

The chain combines TRBV6-5 with TRBJ1-1, with D possibly being TRBD1 (5 bases). The germline gives CDR1 MNHEY, CDR2 SVGAGI. The CDR3 is 12 amino acids. Trimming pared 6 bases from V and 7 bases from J, leaving 12 bases between. This chain's CDR3 is CASSHRRFEAFF. CDR3 nucleotide sequence: TGTGCCAGCAGCCACAGGCGGTTTGAAGCTTTCTTT.

The chain employs TRBV5-4 and TRBJ2-7; perhaps TRBD2 as D (6 bases). The CDR3 extends over 16 amino acids. Trimming removed 4 bases from V and 6 bases from J, with 23 bases in between. Germline values: CDR1 SGHNT, CDR2 YYREEE (reference sequence). The CDR3 reads CASSRGPSGEIGEQYF. For the CDR3, the DNA is TGTGCCAGCAGCCGCGGCCCCTCGGGAGAGATTGGCGAGCAGTACTTC.

J is TRBJ1-3 and V is TRBV7-9; maybe TRBD1 (5 bases). This CDR3 has 18 amino acids. Germline V gives CDR1 SEHNR, CDR2 FQNEAQ (reference sequence). V lost 1 base to trimming and J lost 1 base, with 17 bases between them. The chain's CDR3 is CASSLVWEGRRSGNTIYF. As DNA, the CDR3 is TGTGCCAGCAGCTTAGTCTGGGAGGGGCGCAGGTCTGGAAACACCATATATTTT.

The chain is built from TRBV5-5 and TRBJ2-3; 13 nucleotides agree with TRBD2. The V gene's germline CDR1 is SGHKS and CDR2 YYEKEE (reference sequence). The CDR3 extends over 16 amino acids. Losses at the gene ends were 5 bases for V and 3 bases for J; bases not matched to a gene: 6. In DNA, the CDR3 is TGTGCCAGCAGATTACTAGCGGGGGGGCGAACAGATACGCAGTATTTT. Translated: CASRLLAGGRTDTQYF.

V is TRBV7-9 and J is TRBJ2-7; maybe TRBD1 (5 bases). Germline lookup yields CDR1 SEHNR and CDR2 FQNEAQ (reference sequence). This CDR3 has 15 amino acids. Trimming pared 5 bases from V and 2 bases from J, leaving 16 bases between. The DNA of the CDR3 is TGTGCCAGCAGCAGAGAGACAGAAACTCCCTACGAGCAGTACTTC. This translates into CASSRETETPYEQYF.

The V and J genes are TRBV7-2 and TRBJ2-1, with D perhaps matching TRBD2 (5 bases). The germline V gene encodes CDR1 SGHTA and CDR2 FQGNSA. The CDR3 runs 16 residues. V lost 5 bases and J 3 bases, leaving 17 bases between the germline ends. The CDR3 reads CASSAHGGAGYNEQFF. In DNA, the CDR3 is TGTGCCAGCAGCGCCCACGGAGGCGCCGGCTACAATGAGCAGTTCTTC.

This clone was seen only a few times. V usage is TRBV5-5 and J usage is TRBJ1-2, with 9 bases matching TRBD1. The CDR3 contains 14 residues. CDR1 and CDR2 (germline): SGHKS, YYEKEE (reference sequence). Trimming took 6 bases from V and 2 from J; bases not matched to a gene: 5. The CDR3 loop is CASNNRGQNYGYTF. CDR3 nucleotide sequence: TGTGCCAGCAACAACAGGGGGCAAAACTATGGCTACACCTTC.